The following is a T cell receptor beta chain sequence with its context. A far larger clone lies a single base away; this is likely a read error. This sample was taken from a study of prognosis after radiotherapy for stage I lung cancer. Overall study: Among the enrolled patients, more than eleven had newly diagnosed primary stage I lung tumors, while about 5 had oligometastatic NSCLC following surgical resection of the primary tumor.

This CDR3 region has 18 residues. Unmatched junction bases numbered 16, after V lost 6 bases and J lost 2 bases. CDR1 and CDR2 (germline): MNHGY, SAAAGT. The study amplified the TCR beta CDR3 region from genomic DNA. This amplification was carried out by two rounds of multiplex PCR. It was primers specific to each TRBV and TRBJ gene that first-round PCR used. MiXCR was run by TCRdb on the multiplex PCR reads, yielding one entry per CDR3 protein. The sample holds about 35,000 distinct CDR3 sequences, around 30% seen once. Every patient was node-negative on CT and PET/CT and lacked prior chemotherapy, radiotherapy or other malignancies.

The receptor comes from a donor over 45 with non-small cell lung cancer. The source was PBMCs, collected before or after stereotactic body radiation therapy (not recorded which). The chain joins TRBV6-8 to TRBJ1-5, with 7 bases identical to TRBD1. CDR3 residues: CASRARDSGVVGNQPQHF. The CDR3 region has the DNA TGTGCCAGCAGAGCCCGGGACAGCGGGGTCGTGGGCAATCAGCCCCAGCATTTT.